The T cell receptor (beta chain) under discussion was sequenced for a study of shared clonotypes between healthy human individuals. Genomic DNA from each subset was divided evenly over several immunoSEQ plates. Profiling relied on immunoSEQ multiplex PCR, and the TCRdb table lists in-frame clones only, not all of them. The table records some 1.1 million clones, 70% to 80% of them present only once. About this clone: A junction boundary mismatches the germline segment, possibly from a read error.

Healthy HIV-negative adults with no recent acute infections or vaccinations were recruited as donors. The CDR3 sequence is 9 residues long. The V gene's germline CDR1 is GTSNPN and CDR2 SVGIG (reference sequence). This receptor was identified in a man in his late teens or twenties in good health. Some clones in this sample may be carry-over from other donors' samples. The chain uses TRBV30 and TRBJ1-2; D gene unclear. The specimen was memory CD4+ T cells from PBMCs. As for subset: CD45RA-negative fraction. The CDR3 here is CAWSVDVIF. Here the CDR3 DNA reads TGTGCCTGGAGTGTCGATGTGATCTTC.